This section outlines one T cell receptor beta chain sequence together with its context. Other DNA sequences from this sample encode an identical CDR3 as well. The data belong to a study of cytomegalovirus exposure and HLA in healthy donors. The PCR was carried out with 60 Vbeta primers and 13 Jbeta primers. In the original workflow: In a later analysis, the count reached about 75 million unique TCR beta chains, with about 11 million shared. Sequencing used immunoSEQ multiplex PCR; TCRdb keeps in-frame clones, though not all of them. V and J calls and clone size are copied from that table; D and trimming were computed from the DNA. Among some 190,000 clones listed, around nine tenths were seen once. Trimming cost V 5 bases and J 5 bases; bases outside gene matches: 6. Germline CDR1 and CDR2: SGHAT and FQNNGV. The CDR3 consists of 14 residues.

Sequenced: PBMCs. The chain links TRBV11-2 to TRBJ2-1; 7 positions match TRBD1. The receptor was derived from a woman under 40 in good health and CMV-seronegative. CDR3 bases: TGTGCCAGCAGCCCGGACAGGCTAAACAATGAGCAGTTCTTC. It translates to CASSPDRLNNEQFF. Full variable domain (rest looked up from reference TRBV11-2 and TRBJ2-1): EAGVAQSPRYKIIEKRQSVAFWCNPISGHATLYWYQQILGQGPKLLIQFQNNGVVDDSQLPKDRFSAERLKGVDSTLKIQPAKLEDSAVYLCASSPDRLNNEQFFGPGTRLTVL.